These 5 T cell receptor delta chains were sequenced from one sample in a study of γδ T cells in repeated Plasmodium falciparum infection. TCRdb reapplied CATT to the multiplex PCR reads. This table holds about 89,000 delta-chain clones, almost 1.5% found once. Flow sorting of PBMC yielded separate Vgamma9/Vdelta2+ and Vdelta2-negative gammadelta T cell populations for bulk repertoire analysis. Sequencing used gamma-delta T cells from blood. These TCRs come from a pool of human donors (malaria-infected and uninfected, not separated).

This clone showed up many times. This CDR3 is also generated by other DNA sequences in the sample. J is TRDJ1 and V is TRDV2, with TRDD3 matching over 7 bases. The CDR3 extends over 15 amino acids. CDR1 GEAIGNYY and CDR2 EKD come from the germline V gene. Trimming at V came to 0 bases and at J to 7 bases, leaving 10 bases not matched to a gene. This chain's CDR3 is CACDTLGGSRGKLIF. The CDR3 DNA sequence: TGTGCCTGTGACACCCTGGGGGGCTCCAGGGGTAAACTCATCTTT.

As regards this clone: Germline is not matched at one junction end, which may reflect a read error. V and J are TRDV1 and TRDJ1, with 7 bases identical to TRDD2. TCRdb records no J gene; here it was assigned by comparing the DNA to germline. In germline, CDR1 is TSWWSYY, CDR2 QGS. CDR3 length: 17 amino acids. The CDR3 region is CALGPFLSGGAPEKLIF. Here the CDR3 DNA reads TGTGCTCTTGGTCCCTTCCTCTCGGGTGGGGCCCCCGAGAAACTCATCTTT.

In its sample, this clone was seen many times. The protein recorded in TCRdb matches a much larger clone and deviates from this DNA's translation at residue 15, suggesting a read error; the protein here is obtained by translating the DNA. The V call is TRDV2, the J call TRDJ3, with TRDD3 identical over 13 bases. There are 21 residues in the CDR3. The germline V gene encodes CDR1 GEAIGNYY and CDR2 EKD. Here the CDR3 DNA reads TGTGCCTGTGACGAGGTACTGGGGGATACGCCCCGTTCCTGGGGCACCCGACAGATGTTTTTC. Protein: CACDEVLGDTPRSWGTRQMFF.

This clone was counted only a few times. A read error likely explains this, since a far larger clone differs by one base. This specimen includes other DNA sequences encoding the same CDR3. The chain uses TRDV2 and TRDJ1; 8 nucleotides line up with TRDD3. As TCRdb names no J gene, one was assigned here on the basis of a DNA match to germline. Trimming removed 2 bases from V and 1 base from J; junction bases left unmatched: 11. Germline V lookup: CDR1 GEAIGNYY, CDR2 EKD. This CDR3 is 17 amino acids long. The CDR3 sequence: CACDMVGDTRFTDKLIF. CDR3 bases: TGTGCCTGTGACATGGTAGGGGATACACGATTCACCGATAAACTCATCTTT.

Concerning this clone itself: The protein TCRdb gives is from a much larger clone and does not agree with this DNA's translation at residue 6, likely a read error; the protein shown here comes from the DNA. The V gene is TRDV1, the J gene TRDJ1; TRDD3 matches 11 bases. This CDR3 contains 23 residues. V shed 4 bases, J shed 7 bases, and the junction held 32 bases outside the gene matches. The germline V gene has CDR1 TSWWSYY and CDR2 QGS. In nucleotides, the CDR3 is TGTGCTCTTGGGGCTCTCTTCCTACGTGTCATGGGGGATACGCCAGGGGTTGATGGTAAACTCATCTTT. This sequence encodes CALGALFLRVMGDTPGVDGKLIF.